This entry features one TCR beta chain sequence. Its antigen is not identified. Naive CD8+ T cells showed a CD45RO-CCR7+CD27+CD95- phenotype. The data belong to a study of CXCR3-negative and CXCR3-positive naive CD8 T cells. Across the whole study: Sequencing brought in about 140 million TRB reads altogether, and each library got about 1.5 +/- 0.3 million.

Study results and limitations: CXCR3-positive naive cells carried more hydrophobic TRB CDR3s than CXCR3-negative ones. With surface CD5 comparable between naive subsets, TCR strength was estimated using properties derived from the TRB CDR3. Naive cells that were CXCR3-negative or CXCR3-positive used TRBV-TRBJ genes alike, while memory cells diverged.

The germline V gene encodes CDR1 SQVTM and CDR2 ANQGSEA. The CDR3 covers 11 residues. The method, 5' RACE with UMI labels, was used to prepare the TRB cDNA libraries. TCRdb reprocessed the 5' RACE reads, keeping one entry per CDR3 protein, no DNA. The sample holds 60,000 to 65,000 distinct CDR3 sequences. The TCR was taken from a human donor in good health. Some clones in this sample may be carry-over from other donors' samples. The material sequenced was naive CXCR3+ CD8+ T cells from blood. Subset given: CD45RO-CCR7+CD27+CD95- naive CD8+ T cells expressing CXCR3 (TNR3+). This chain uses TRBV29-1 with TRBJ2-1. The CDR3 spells CSFTTYNEQFF.